The rows below give T cell receptor beta chains drawn from one sample of a study of T cell changes during pregnancy in multiple sclerosis. TCRdb's table, derived via immunoSEQ multiplex PCR, lists solely in-frame clones and lacks some. The data show around 48,000 clones, just over 85% seen once. The source was CD4+ T cells from peripheral blood mononuclear cells, collected in the second trimester of pregnancy. All receptors derive from a female donor with multiple sclerosis, enrolled in a pregnancy study. CDR3s include the opening cysteine and the closing phenylalanine or tryptophan. The D gene is left open where the match is weak. Expanded clones are given a class, and other clones once, few, many or no size at all.

>NA|TRBV5-1|TRBD2|TRBJ2-1
CASSLDPGGEQFF
TGCGCCAGCAGCTTGGATCCGGGAGGGGAGCAGTTCTTC
>NA|TRBV18|NA|TRBJ2-3
CASSPGRGNTDTQYF
TGTGCCAGCTCACCGGGTAGGGGGAACACAGATACGCAGTATTTT
>NA|TRBV28|TRBD2|TRBJ2-4
CASSPGTSGRNENIQYF
TGTGCCAGCAGTCCGGGGACTAGCGGGAGGAATGAAAACATTCAGTACTTC
>few|TRBV6-5|TRBD1|TRBJ1-1
CASRDRQNTEAFF
TGTGCCAGTCGGGACAGGCAGAACACTGAAGCTTTCTTT
>NA|TRBV5-8|NA|TRBJ1-1
CASSLRFGVRGTEAFF
TGTGCCAGCAGCTTGCGTTTTGGCGTAAGGGGCACTGAAGCTTTCTTT
>NA|TRBV2|TRBD2|TRBJ2-3
CASRMGGGTDTQYF
TGTGCCAGCAGGATGGGGGGAGGGACAGATACGCAGTATTTT
>NA|TRBV7-3|NA|TRBJ1-3
CASSRGQLSSGNTIYF
TGTGCCAGCAGCCGAGGACAGTTGAGCTCTGGAAACACCATATATTTT
>NA|TRBV18|TRBD1|TRBJ1-2
CASSPGFIGTGDGYTF
TGTGCCAGCTCACCAGGTTTCATCGGGACAGGGGACGGCTACACCTTC
>NA|TRBV5-1|NA|TRBJ2-7
CASTPGEGEQYF
TGCGCCAGCACTCCGGGGGAAGGCGAGCAGTACTTC
>NA|TRBV4-1|NA|TRBJ2-5
CASSSGVSIETQYF
TGCGCCAGCAGTTCAGGGGTCTCGATCGAGACCCAGTACTTC
>NA|TRBV7-3|NA|TRBJ2-3
CASSLGWADTQYF
TGTGCCAGCAGCTTAGGCTGGGCGGATACGCAGTATTTT
>NA|TRBV5-4|NA|TRBJ1-2
CASSFREPLYGYTF
TGTGCCAGCAGCTTCCGGGAGCCCCTCTATGGCTACACCTTC
>NA|TRBV25-1|TRBD1|TRBJ2-2
CASSGTGGLGGELFF
TGTGCCAGCAGTGGGACAGGGGGCCTGGGGGGGGAGCTGTTTTTT
>NA|TRBV28|TRBD1|TRBJ1-1
CASCETGLSTEAFF
TGTGCCAGCTGCGAGACAGGGCTGAGCACTGAAGCTTTCTTT
>once|TRBV18|NA|TRBJ2-7
CASSQSGYPHEQYF
TGTGCCAGCTCACAGTCCGGGTACCCACACGAGCAGTACTTC
>NA|TRBV14|TRBD1|TRBJ1-2
CASSQGDRGPGYTF
TGTGCCAGCAGCCAAGGAGACAGGGGGCCTGGCTACACCTTC
>NA|TRBV28|NA|TRBJ2-3
CASSRPGQPQDTQYF
TGTGCCAGCAGCAGGCCCGGACAGCCGCAAGATACGCAGTATTTT
>NA|TRBV18|NA|TRBJ2-7
CASSPLTGGGTYEQYF
TGTGCCAGCTCACCACTAACAGGGGGGGGAACCTACGAGCAGTACTTC
>NA|TRBV9|NA|TRBJ1-3
CASTQDSGSGNTIYF
TGTGCCAGCACCCAAGACAGCGGGTCGGGGAACACCATATATTTT
>NA|TRBV4-2|TRBD1|TRBJ1-2
CASSQTSGTGNWNYGYTF
TGTGCCAGCAGCCAAACGTCCGGGACAGGGAATTGGAACTATGGCTACACCTTC
>NA|TRBV18|NA|TRBJ2-1
CASSLLGAGPYNEQFF
TGTGCCAGCTCACTCCTAGGGGCGGGGCCTTACAATGAGCAGTTCTTC
>NA|TRBV7-9|NA|TRBJ2-5
CASSVTGYGQETQYF
TGTGCCAGCAGCGTTACAGGGTATGGCCAAGAGACCCAGTACTTC
>NA|TRBV19|NA|TRBJ1-4
CASSLYNEKLFF
TGTGCCAGTAGTCTATATAATGAAAAACTGTTTTTT
>NA|TRBV19|NA|TRBJ2-5
CASSIRGGVGGETQYF
TGTGCCAGTAGTATAAGGGGGGGCGTCGGGGGAGAGACCCAGTACTTC
>NA|TRBV6-6|TRBD1|TRBJ2-7
CASSPGQVEYF
TGTGCCAGCAGCCCCGGACAGGTGGAGTACTTC
>NA|TRBV6-1|TRBD1|TRBJ1-2
CASRTGGIYGYTF
TGTGCCAGCAGGACAGGGGGCATCTATGGCTACACCTTC
>medium-sized|TRBV10-1|NA|TRBJ2-7
CASSESGSSYEQYF
TGCGCCAGCAGTGAGTCGGGCAGTAGCTACGAGCAGTACTTC
>NA|TRBV4-2|NA|TRBJ1-4
CASSQSGRREKLFF
TGTGCCAGCAGCCAATCAGGAAGGCGAGAAAAACTGTTTTTT
>once|TRBV23-1|NA|TRBJ2-3
CASSHHILRGEADTQYF
TGCGCCAGCAGTCATCACATCCTGCGGGGTGAGGCAGATACGCAGTATTTT
>NA|TRBV6-5|NA|TRBJ2-2
CASSSPSKRNTGELFF
TGTGCCAGCAGTTCTCCCTCGAAGCGGAACACCGGGGAGCTGTTTTTT
>NA|TRBV5-1|TRBD1|TRBJ2-3
CASSLPWTGATDTQYF
TGCGCCAGCAGCTTACCGTGGACAGGGGCCACAGATACGCAGTATTTT
>NA|TRBV27|TRBD1|TRBJ2-5
CASGLTGGETQYF
TGTGCCAGCGGCTTGACAGGGGGAGAGACCCAGTACTTC
>NA|TRBV30|TRBD2|TRBJ2-5
CAWSGTSGRETQYF
TGTGCCTGGAGCGGGACTAGCGGGAGGGAGACCCAGTACTTC
>NA|TRBV9|TRBD2|TRBJ2-1
CASSVGGGGEWNEQFF
TGTGCCAGCAGCGTAGGTGGGGGAGGGGAATGGAATGAGCAGTTCTTC
>NA|TRBV27|TRBD2|TRBJ2-1
CASSGWGGSNYNEQFF
TGTGCCAGCAGTGGGTGGGGCGGGAGCAACTACAATGAGCAGTTCTTC
>NA|TRBV6-1|NA|TRBJ1-2
CASSEALREYGYTF
TGTGCCAGCAGTGAAGCGCTAAGGGAGTATGGCTACACCTTC
>NA|TRBV9|TRBD2|TRBJ2-1
CASSASGNSFSYNEQFF
TGTGCCAGCAGCGCCAGCGGGAATAGTTTCTCCTACAATGAGCAGTTCTTC
>NA|TRBV7-2|TRBD1|TRBJ2-2
CASSFKQGAGELFF
TGTGCCAGCAGCTTTAAACAGGGGGCCGGGGAGCTGTTTTTT
>NA|TRBV6-5|NA|TRBJ1-5
CASRGGNQPQHF
TGTGCCAGCCGGGGTGGAAACCAGCCCCAGCATTTT
>once|TRBV30|NA|TRBJ2-5
CAWAPQETQYF
TGTGCCTGGGCGCCCCAAGAGACCCAGTACTTC
>NA|TRBV18|TRBD1|TRBJ2-7
CASSSRDSSSYEQYF
TGTGCCAGCTCATCCCGGGACAGCAGCTCCTACGAGCAGTACTTC
>NA|TRBV7-9|NA|TRBJ2-5
CASSLGTGGYQETQYF
TGTGCCAGCAGCTTAGGGACTGGCGGGTACCAAGAGACCCAGTACTTC
>NA|TRBV5-1|NA|TRBJ1-2
CASSFRGEWGYGYTF
TGCGCCAGCAGCTTCCGGGGGGAATGGGGCTATGGCTACACCTTC
>NA|TRBV7-2|NA|TRBJ1-1
CASSWSGVTEAFF
TGTGCCAGCAGCTGGTCAGGGGTCACTGAAGCTTTCTTT
>NA|TRBV5-1|TRBD2|TRBJ2-5
CASSPGRGARSQETQYF
TGCGCCAGCAGCCCCGGGAGGGGTGCAAGATCGCAAGAGACCCAGTACTTC
>NA|TRBV6-1|NA|TRBJ1-1
CASIRQNTEAFF
TGTGCCAGCATTAGACAGAACACTGAAGCTTTCTTT
>NA|TRBV4-1|TRBD1|TRBJ2-6
CASSQETGFSGANVLTF
TGCGCCAGCAGCCAAGAGACAGGGTTCTCTGGGGCCAACGTCCTGACTTTC
>NA|TRBV5-1|NA|TRBJ2-1
CASSFSRVNEQFF
TGCGCCAGCAGCTTCTCTCGGGTCAATGAGCAGTTCTTC
>NA|TRBV5-6|TRBD1|TRBJ2-7
CASMRQGDSYEQYF
TGTGCCAGCATGAGACAGGGAGACTCCTACGAGCAGTACTTC